Each of the 11 T cell receptor beta chains below was sequenced from the same sample in a study of long-term antiretroviral therapy in people with HIV (dated by TCRdb to 2021 to 2024). Sequencing of the TRB variable region was done with the immunoSEQ hsTCRB v3.0 assay at survey level resolution. What TCRdb holds here is the immuneACCESS table cut down to in-frame rearrangements. Part of the clones is not present; checked against another copy, under half of the missing clones reflect an unresolved V gene, and the others are unexplained. In all, the sample holds around 29,000 clones, and 95% of those were seen once. The ten largest clones capture about 3.1% of the sample. The sequences come from unsorted PBMCs, collected 5.3 years after starting antiretroviral therapy. The receptors were gathered from a man aged 50-60 years with HIV.

The chain carries TRBV4-3 and TRBJ2-7; D remains unclear. The germline V gene has CDR1 LGHNA and CDR2 YSLEER. Trimming shortened V by 0 bases and J by 1 base, and 10 bases separated the two germline ends. CDR3 length: 15 residues. The CDR3 loop is CASSQEGRRSYEQYF. Written as DNA, the CDR3 is TGCGCCAGCAGCCAAGAAGGCAGGCGGTCCTACGAGCAGTACTTC.

The gene calls are TRBV4-3 and TRBJ2-7; D gene uncertain. The V end lost 1 base, the J end lost 3 bases, and 7 bases lay between the germline ends. Germline values: CDR1 LGHNA, CDR2 YSLEER. The CDR3 contains 13 residues. The CDR3 bases are TGCGCCAGCAGCCAAGCAACTAACTACGAGCAGTACTTC. Translation gives CASSQATNYEQYF.

This sequence joins TRBV6-5 and TRBJ2-7; TRBD1 agrees at 9 bases. CDR3 length: 13 residues. Germline V gives CDR1 MNHEY, CDR2 SVGAGI. J gave up 4 bases and V 5 bases, and 3 bases lay outside the gene matches. In nucleotides, the CDR3 is TGTGCCAGCAGTCAAGGGACAGGGTACGAGCAGTACTTC. This translates into CASSQGTGYEQYF.

CDR3 sequence reads: CASSESAAGTDTQYF. CDR3 DNA sequence: TGCGCCAGCAGTGAGTCAGCGGCGGGCACAGATACGCAGTATTTT. This chain links TRBV10-1 with TRBJ2-3; tentative D call: TRBD2 (5 bases). Germline V CDR1 and CDR2: WNHNN, SYGVQD (reference sequence). The germline V and J ends were trimmed by 0 bases and 1 base, with 8 bases remaining between them. This CDR3 region has 15 residues.

This sequence joins TRBV7-2 and TRBJ2-1; 15 nucleotides match TRBD2. J was trimmed by 11 bases and V by 5 bases; bases with no gene match: 4. This CDR3 is built from 14 residues. The V gene's germline CDR1 is SGHTA and CDR2 FQGNSA. The CDR3 loop reads CASSLGLAGGQQFF. CDR3 DNA sequence: TGTGCCAGCAGCCTCGGACTAGCGGGGGGGCAGCAGTTCTTC.

J is TRBJ1-2 and V is TRBV11-2, with 7 bases that match TRBD1. This CDR3 comprises 14 residues. Germline-derived CDR1 and CDR2 are SGHAT and FQNNGV. V lost 4 bases, J lost 8 bases, and 10 bases stayed unmatched. CDR3 in DNA: TGTGCCAGCAGCTCCCTACAGGGGAGAGAGGGCTACACCTTC. This gives the protein CASSSLQGREGYTF. The full variable domain, with the rest looked up from reference TRBV11-2 and TRBJ1-2, is EAGVAQSPRYKIIEKRQSVAFWCNPISGHATLYWYQQILGQGPKLLIQFQNNGVVDDSQLPKDRFSAERLKGVDSTLKIQPAKLEDSAVYLCASSSLQGREGYTFGSGTRLTVV.

This rearrangement joins TRBV5-1 to TRBJ2-3; possibly TRBD2 for D (6 bases). CDR3 size: 13 residues. Germline-derived CDR1 and CDR2 are SGHRS and YFSETQ. Between the trimmed V and J ends, which lost 7 bases and 3 bases, there was a span of 12 bases. The CDR3 region is CASGDSVTDTQYF. CDR3 nucleotides: TGCGCCAGCGGGGACTCGGTAACAGATACGCAGTATTTT.

The J gene is TRBJ2-7, the V gene TRBV30; no definite D call. The CDR3 is 12 residues long. Trimming stripped 0 bases from V and 4 bases from J, with 7 bases between. CDR1 is GTSNPN and CDR2 is SVGIG in the germline V gene (reference sequence). CDR3 sequence reads: CAWSVSLYEQYF. The CDR3 DNA sequence: TGTGCCTGGAGTGTAAGTCTATACGAGCAGTACTTC. Full variable domain (outside the CDR3, taken from reference TRBV30 and TRBJ2-7): SQTIHQWPATLVQPVGSPLSLECTVEGTSNPNLYWYRQAAGRGLQLLFYSVGIGQISSEVPQNLSASRPQDRQFILSSKKLLLSDSGFYLCAWSVSLYEQYFGPGTRLTVT.

This clone was counted a single time. The chain links TRBV7-6 to TRBJ1-1; maybe TRBD1 (6 bases). The CDR3 is 12 amino acids. V gave up 5 bases and J gave up 11 bases, with 15 bases separating them. Germline values: CDR1 SGHVS, CDR2 FNYEAQ. In DNA, the CDR3 is TGTGCCAGCAGCCACGCAGGGGCCGCCGCTTTCTTT. Translating gives CASSHAGAAAFF.

In this sample, this clone turned up a few times. This chain uses TRBV7-2 with TRBJ1-3, with unresolved D. V was trimmed by 2 bases and J by 8 bases, leaving 22 bases between them. Germline lookup yields CDR1 SGHTA and CDR2 FQGNSA. The CDR3 is made up of 17 amino acids. The CDR3 DNA follows: TGTGCCAGCAGCTTAAGAAAAGTCAACGGCTGGCTCGACACCATATATTTT. Its translation is CASSLRKVNGWLDTIYF.

The chain couples TRBV5-1 to TRBJ1-2, with D hard to call. The CDR3 consists of 17 residues. Germline V gene lookup returns CDR1 SGHRS and CDR2 YFSETQ. Trimming took 0 bases from V and 0 from J, leaving 15 bases between them. CDR3 nucleotides: TGCGCCAGCAGCTTGGAAGGAGCCTCCTTCGCTAACTATGGCTACACCTTC. Translated, it gives CASSLEGASFANYGYTF.